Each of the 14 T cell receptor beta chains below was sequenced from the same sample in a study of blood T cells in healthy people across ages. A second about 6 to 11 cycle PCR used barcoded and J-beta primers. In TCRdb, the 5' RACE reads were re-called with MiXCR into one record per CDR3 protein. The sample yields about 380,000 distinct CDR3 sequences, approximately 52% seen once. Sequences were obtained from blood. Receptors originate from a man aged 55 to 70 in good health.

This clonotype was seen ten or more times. The CDR3 DNA is TGCAGTGCTATTGACGGGACTCGGGGGTACAATGAGCAGTTCTTC. The encoded protein is CSAIDGTRGYNEQFF. The genes are TRBV20-1 and TRBJ2-1; weak D call: TRBD2 (6 bases). This CDR3 has 15 residues. The germline V and J ends were trimmed by 4 bases and 4 bases, with 17 bases remaining between them. The germline V gene encodes CDR1 DFQATT and CDR2 SNEGSKA (reference sequence).

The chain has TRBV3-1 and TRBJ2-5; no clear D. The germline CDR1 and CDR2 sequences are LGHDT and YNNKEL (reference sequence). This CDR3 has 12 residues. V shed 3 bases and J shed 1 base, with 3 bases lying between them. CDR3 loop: CASSHSQETQYF. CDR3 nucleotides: TGTGCCAGCAGCCATTCCCAAGAGACCCAGTACTTC.

The DNA for the CDR3 is TGTGCCAGCAGTAAAGGACAGGGGCCGTTCTTC. Translation: CASSKGQGPFF. V and J are TRBV6-1 and TRBJ2-1, with TRBD1 identical over 9 bases. This CDR3 contains 11 residues. J was trimmed by 15 bases and V by 5 bases; bases with no gene match: 5. Germline CDR1 is MNHNS and CDR2 is SASEGT.

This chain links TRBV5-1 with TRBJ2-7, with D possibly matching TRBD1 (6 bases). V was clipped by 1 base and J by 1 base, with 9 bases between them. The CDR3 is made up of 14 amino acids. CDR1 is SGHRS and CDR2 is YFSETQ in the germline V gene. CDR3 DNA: TGCGCCAGCAGCTTGTGGACAGATTCCTACGAGCAGTACTTC. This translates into CASSLWTDSYEQYF.

The CDR3 sequence: CASSPVSGLAGGGYNEQFF. CDR3 nucleotide sequence: TGTGCCAGCAGCCCCGTCTCGGGACTAGCGGGGGGGGGTTACAATGAGCAGTTCTTC. J is TRBJ2-1 and V is TRBV5-5; 16 bases align to TRBD2. V dropped 4 bases and J dropped 4; count of bases not matched to a gene: 11. The germline gives CDR1 SGHKS, CDR2 YYEKEE (reference sequence). There are 19 residues in the CDR3.

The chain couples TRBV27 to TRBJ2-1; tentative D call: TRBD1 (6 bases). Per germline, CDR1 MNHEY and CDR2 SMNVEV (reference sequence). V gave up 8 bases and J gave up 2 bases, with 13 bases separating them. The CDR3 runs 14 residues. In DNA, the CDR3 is TGTGCCAGCTCTGGGGACAAGGCCTACAATGAGCAGTTCTTC. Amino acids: CASSGDKAYNEQFF.

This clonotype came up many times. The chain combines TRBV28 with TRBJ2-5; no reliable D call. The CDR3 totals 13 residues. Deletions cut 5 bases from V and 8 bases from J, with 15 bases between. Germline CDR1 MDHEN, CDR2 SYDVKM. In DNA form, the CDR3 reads TGTGCCAGCAGTCCCGACCCCCGAGTTACCCAGTACTTC. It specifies CASSPDPRVTQYF.

CDR3 residues: CASSSNRGGNSPLHF. The CDR3 DNA reads as TGTGCCAGCAGCTCCAACAGGGGTGGCAATTCACCCCTCCACTTT. V gene TRBV11-1 combines with J gene TRBJ1-6; the match to TRBD1 covers 7 bases. Germline V CDR1 and CDR2: SGHAT, FQDESV (reference sequence). The V gene end was trimmed by 4 bases and the J gene end by 7 bases; junction bases not matched to a gene: 7. The CDR3 extends over 15 amino acids.

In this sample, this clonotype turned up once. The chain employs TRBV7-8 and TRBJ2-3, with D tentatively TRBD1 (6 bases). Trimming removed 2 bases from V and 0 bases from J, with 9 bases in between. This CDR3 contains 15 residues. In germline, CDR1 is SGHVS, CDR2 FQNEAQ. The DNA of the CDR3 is TGTGCCAGCAGCTTAACAGGGCTTAGCACAGATACGCAGTATTTT. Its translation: CASSLTGLSTDTQYF.

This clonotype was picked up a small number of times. The CDR3 nucleotides read TGTGCCAGTAGTACGTCCGGCCTAATCGGTGAAAAACTGTTTTTT. Translating it yields CASSTSGLIGEKLFF. This chain joins TRBV19 and TRBJ1-4; no definite D call. Germline V CDR1 and CDR2: LNHDA, SQIVND (reference sequence). V was clipped by 4 bases and J by 7 bases, with 16 bases between them. The CDR3 is made up of 15 amino acids.

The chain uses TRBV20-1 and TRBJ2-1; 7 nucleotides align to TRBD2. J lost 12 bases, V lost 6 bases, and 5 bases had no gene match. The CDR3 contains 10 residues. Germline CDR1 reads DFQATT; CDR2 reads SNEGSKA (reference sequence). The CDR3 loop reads CSAVLATQFF. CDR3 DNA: TGCAGTGCGGTACTAGCGACGCAGTTCTTC.

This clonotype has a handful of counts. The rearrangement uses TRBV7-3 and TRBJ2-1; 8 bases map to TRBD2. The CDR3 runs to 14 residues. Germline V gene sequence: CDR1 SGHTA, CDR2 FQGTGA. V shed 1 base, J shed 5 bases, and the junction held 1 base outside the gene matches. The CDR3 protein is CASSLSSGNNEQFF. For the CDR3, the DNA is TGTGCCAGCAGCTTAAGTAGCGGGAACAATGAGCAGTTCTTC. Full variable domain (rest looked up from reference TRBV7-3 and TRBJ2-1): GAGVSQTPSNKVTEKGKYVELRCDPISGHTALYWYRQSLGQGPEFLIYFQGTGAADDSGLPNDRFFAVRPEGSVSTLKIQRTERGDSAVYLCASSLSSGNNEQFFGPGTRLTVL.

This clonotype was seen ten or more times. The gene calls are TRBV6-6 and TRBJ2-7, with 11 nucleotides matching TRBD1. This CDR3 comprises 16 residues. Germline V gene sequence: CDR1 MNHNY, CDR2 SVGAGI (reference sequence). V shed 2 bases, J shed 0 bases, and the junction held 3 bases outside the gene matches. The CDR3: CASSYGGQGASYEQYF. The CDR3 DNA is TGTGCCAGCAGTTACGGAGGACAGGGGGCCTCCTACGAGCAGTACTTC.

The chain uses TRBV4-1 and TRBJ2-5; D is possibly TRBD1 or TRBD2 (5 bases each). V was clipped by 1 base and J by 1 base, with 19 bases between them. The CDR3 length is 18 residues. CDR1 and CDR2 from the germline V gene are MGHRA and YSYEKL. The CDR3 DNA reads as TGCGCCAGCAGCCAAGTAGGAGGTGGGGCAGGGTCCCAAGAGACCCAGTACTTC. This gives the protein CASSQVGGGAGSQETQYF.